The sequence of this T cell receptor (beta chain) was determined in a study of blood T cell repertoires in COVID-19. Overall study context: Sample material is recorded as cDNA or gDNA derived from T cells, B-cell-depleted T cells, or PBMCs.

Original analysis: Reference gene primers were amplified, and this amplification served to estimate nucleated cell counts. Assay: immunoSEQ multiplex PCR; the TCRdb copy retains only in-frame clones and omits some. The DNA gave D and trimming, while V, J and clone size come from that table. The repertoire holds some 190,000 clones, with roughly 84% as singletons. This clone appeared once. V lost 5 bases to trimming and J lost 3 bases; unmatched junction nucleotides: 5. CDR1 is SEHNR, CDR2 FQNEAQ, per germline (reference sequence). The CDR3 is made up of 15 amino acids. The chain links TRBV7-9 to TRBJ1-5; the match to TRBD1 covers 9 bases. The TCR sequence derives from an elderly woman with active or convalescent COVID-19. Sequencing used peripheral blood. CDR3 amino acids: CASSVGQGINQPQHF. Written as DNA, the CDR3 is TGTGCCAGCAGCGTGGGACAGGGAATCAATCAGCCCCAGCATTTT.